A single sample is the source of the 9 T cell receptor beta chains below, sequenced in a study of shared clonotypes between healthy human individuals. Assay: immunoSEQ multiplex PCR; the TCRdb copy retains only in-frame clones and omits some. Here the sample spans fewer than 650,000 clones, around three quarters being singletons. Input material: PBMCs. The receptors were sampled from a woman between 40 and 50 years old in good health. Some clones in this sample may be carry-over from other donors' samples.

V is TRBV28 and J is TRBJ2-7; 7 nucleotides agree with TRBD1. Germline V gene data show CDR1 as MDHEN and CDR2 as SYDVKM. CDR3 size: 15 residues. The J segment lost 6 bases and the V segment lost 2 bases, leaving 10 bases of the junction unmatched. The CDR3 loop is CASSLPGTVGSEQYF. CDR3 in DNA: TGTGCCAGCAGTTTACCAGGGACAGTGGGCAGCGAGCAGTACTTC.

Regarding this clone: Within the sample, other DNA sequences also encode this same CDR3. The chain couples TRBV9 to TRBJ2-1; D unclear. CDR1 and CDR2 from the germline V gene are SGDLS and YYNGEE. CDR3 length: 15 residues. Trimming took off 0 bases at V and 0 bases at J, with 7 bases between the two ends. The DNA for the CDR3 is TGTGCCAGCAGCGTAGGTGTAAGCTCCTACAATGAGCAGTTCTTC. This translates into CASSVGVSSYNEQFF.

The table lists this clone with a few counts. V and J are TRBV9 and TRBJ2-7, with D possibly matching TRBD1 (5 bases). Deletions cut 3 bases from V and 6 bases from J, with 19 bases between. CDR1 is SGDLS, CDR2 YYNGEE, per germline. The CDR3 has 15 amino acids. CDR3 protein: CASSAQFDSNGEQYF. The DNA for the CDR3 is TGTGCCAGCAGCGCACAATTCGACAGTAACGGCGAGCAGTACTTC.

The rearrangement joins TRBV7-8 to TRBJ2-7; the D gene could be TRBD1 or TRBD2 (5 bases each). Per the germline V gene, CDR1 is SGHVS and CDR2 is FQNEAQ. The V end lost 5 bases, the J end lost 7 bases, and 21 bases lay between the germline ends. The CDR3 runs 15 residues. The chain's CDR3 is CASSPPGSGTLEQYF. CDR3 nucleotide sequence: TGTGCCAGCAGCCCACCAGGGTCAGGGACCCTGGAGCAGTACTTC.

V gene TRBV7-2 combines with J gene TRBJ1-3; no reliable D call. V lost 2 bases, J lost 0 bases, and 11 bases lay in between. The CDR3 sequence is 16 residues long. CDR1 is SGHTA, CDR2 FQGNSA, per germline. The CDR3: CASSLQEVNSGNTIYF. The CDR3 nucleotides are TGTGCCAGCAGCTTACAGGAGGTGAACTCTGGAAACACCATATATTTT.

This clone is a singleton in its sample. This chain uses TRBV5-6 with TRBJ1-2; possibly TRBD1 for D (6 bases). Germline V gene data show CDR1 as SGHDT and CDR2 as YYEEEE. Trimming removed 5 bases from V and 5 bases from J, with 10 bases in between. The CDR3 has 12 amino acids. CDR3 coding DNA: TGTGCCAGCAGTAAACAGGGTTATGGCTACACCTTC. This codes for CASSKQGYGYTF.

V is TRBV12-2 and J is TRBJ2-3; the table's D call of TRBD2 was not tested on the DNA. TRBV12-2 is annotated as a pseudogene. The CDR3 has 17 amino acids. The CDR3 DNA sequence: TGTGCAAGTCGCTTAGTGTCGAGTGTAGATTGTGGTGATACGCAGTATTTT. It encodes CASRLVSSVDCGDTQYF.

About this clone: This may be a read error, as it is one base from a much larger clone. The chain joins TRBV10-3 to TRBJ2-1; D is unresolved. V was clipped by 6 bases and J by 5 bases, with 5 bases between them. The CDR3 loop spans 11 amino acids. CDR1 is ENHRY and CDR2 is SYGVKD in the germline V gene. For the CDR3, the DNA is TGTGCCATCAGCCAAAACAATGAGCAGTTCTTC. Its protein product is CAISQNNEQFF.

In its sample, this clone was seen many times. DNA for the CDR3: TGTGCCAGTTCCCAGGGTTTCGATGAGCAGTTCTTC. It is translated as CASSQGFDEQFF. The J gene is TRBJ2-1, the V gene TRBV5-4; tentatively, D is TRBD1 (5 bases). The length of the CDR3 is 12 residues. Germline V lookup: CDR1 SGHNT, CDR2 YYREEE (reference sequence). The V end lost 8 bases, the J end lost 8 bases, and 14 bases lay between the germline ends.